A selection of T cell receptor beta chains follows, all from one sample in a study of monozygotic twins with inflammatory bowel disease. TCRdb re-called the 5' RACE reads and gives one entry per CDR3 protein, without DNA. The sample has 300,000 to 350,000 distinct CDR3 sequences. Material: blood. The source is a human donor with ulcerative colitis or Crohn's disease, or a healthy co-twin of an affected twin (not recorded which). Both conserved end residues are part of each CDR3.

CSGRDPYNEQFF,TRBJ2-1,TRBV29-1
CASRDRVLGTEAFF,TRBJ1-1,TRBV28
CASSVGSGRRYDGNTIYF,TRBJ1-3,TRBV9
CASSQGLAGQGEQFF,TRBJ2-1,TRBV4-1
CASRPSGGRTEAFF,TRBJ1-1,TRBV5-4
CASSQTGTGLMNEQFF,TRBJ2-1,TRBV12-3/TRBV12-4
CASSLSVAGEYEQYF,TRBJ2-7,TRBV28
CASGDRRTLIPYEQYF,TRBJ2-7,TRBV27
CASSSVTSGGYNEQFF,TRBJ2-1,TRBV5-1
CASSPTGAKETQYF,TRBJ2-5,TRBV7-6
CASSQAPGTHYGYTF,TRBJ1-2,TRBV3-1
CASSVTGAYEQYF,TRBJ2-7,TRBV2
CASSLVGGEKLFF,TRBJ1-4,TRBV7-2
CASSFGTDYNEQFF,TRBJ2-1,TRBV11-2
CASSYQQRLTGNEQFF,TRBJ2-1,TRBV6-5
CASSNLGQLAKNIQYF,TRBJ2-4,TRBV12-3/TRBV12-4
CSVSGSGETQYF,TRBJ2-5,TRBV29-1